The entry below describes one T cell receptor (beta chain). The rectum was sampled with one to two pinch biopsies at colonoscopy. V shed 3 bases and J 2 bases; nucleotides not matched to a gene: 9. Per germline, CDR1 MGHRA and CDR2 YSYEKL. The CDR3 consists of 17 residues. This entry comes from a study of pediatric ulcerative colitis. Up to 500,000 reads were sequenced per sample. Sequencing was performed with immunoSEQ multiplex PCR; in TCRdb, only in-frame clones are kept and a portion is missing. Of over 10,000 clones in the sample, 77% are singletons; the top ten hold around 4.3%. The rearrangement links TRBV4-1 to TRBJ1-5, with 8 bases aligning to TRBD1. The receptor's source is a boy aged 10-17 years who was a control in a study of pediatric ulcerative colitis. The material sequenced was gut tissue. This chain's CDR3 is CASSHGQGGFGNQPQHF. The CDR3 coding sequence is TGCGCCAGCAGCCACGGACAGGGAGGGTTCGGCAATCAGCCCCAGCATTTT.